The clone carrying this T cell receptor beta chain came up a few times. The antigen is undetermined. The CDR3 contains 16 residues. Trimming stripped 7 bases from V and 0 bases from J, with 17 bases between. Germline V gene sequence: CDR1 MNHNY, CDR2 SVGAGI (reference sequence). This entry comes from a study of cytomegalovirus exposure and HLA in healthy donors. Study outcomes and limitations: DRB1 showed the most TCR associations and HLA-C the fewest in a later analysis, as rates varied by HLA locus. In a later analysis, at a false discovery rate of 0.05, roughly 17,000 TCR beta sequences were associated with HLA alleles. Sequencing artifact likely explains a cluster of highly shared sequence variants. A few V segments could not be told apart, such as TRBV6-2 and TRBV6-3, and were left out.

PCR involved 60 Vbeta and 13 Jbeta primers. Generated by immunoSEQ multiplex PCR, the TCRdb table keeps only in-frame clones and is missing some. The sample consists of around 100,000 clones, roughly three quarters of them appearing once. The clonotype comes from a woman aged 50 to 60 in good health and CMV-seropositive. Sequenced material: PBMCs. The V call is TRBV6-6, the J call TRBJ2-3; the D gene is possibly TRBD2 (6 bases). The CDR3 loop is CASTTPRESSTDTQYF. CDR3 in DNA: TGTGCCAGCACCACACCCCGGGAGTCTAGCACAGATACGCAGTATTTT.